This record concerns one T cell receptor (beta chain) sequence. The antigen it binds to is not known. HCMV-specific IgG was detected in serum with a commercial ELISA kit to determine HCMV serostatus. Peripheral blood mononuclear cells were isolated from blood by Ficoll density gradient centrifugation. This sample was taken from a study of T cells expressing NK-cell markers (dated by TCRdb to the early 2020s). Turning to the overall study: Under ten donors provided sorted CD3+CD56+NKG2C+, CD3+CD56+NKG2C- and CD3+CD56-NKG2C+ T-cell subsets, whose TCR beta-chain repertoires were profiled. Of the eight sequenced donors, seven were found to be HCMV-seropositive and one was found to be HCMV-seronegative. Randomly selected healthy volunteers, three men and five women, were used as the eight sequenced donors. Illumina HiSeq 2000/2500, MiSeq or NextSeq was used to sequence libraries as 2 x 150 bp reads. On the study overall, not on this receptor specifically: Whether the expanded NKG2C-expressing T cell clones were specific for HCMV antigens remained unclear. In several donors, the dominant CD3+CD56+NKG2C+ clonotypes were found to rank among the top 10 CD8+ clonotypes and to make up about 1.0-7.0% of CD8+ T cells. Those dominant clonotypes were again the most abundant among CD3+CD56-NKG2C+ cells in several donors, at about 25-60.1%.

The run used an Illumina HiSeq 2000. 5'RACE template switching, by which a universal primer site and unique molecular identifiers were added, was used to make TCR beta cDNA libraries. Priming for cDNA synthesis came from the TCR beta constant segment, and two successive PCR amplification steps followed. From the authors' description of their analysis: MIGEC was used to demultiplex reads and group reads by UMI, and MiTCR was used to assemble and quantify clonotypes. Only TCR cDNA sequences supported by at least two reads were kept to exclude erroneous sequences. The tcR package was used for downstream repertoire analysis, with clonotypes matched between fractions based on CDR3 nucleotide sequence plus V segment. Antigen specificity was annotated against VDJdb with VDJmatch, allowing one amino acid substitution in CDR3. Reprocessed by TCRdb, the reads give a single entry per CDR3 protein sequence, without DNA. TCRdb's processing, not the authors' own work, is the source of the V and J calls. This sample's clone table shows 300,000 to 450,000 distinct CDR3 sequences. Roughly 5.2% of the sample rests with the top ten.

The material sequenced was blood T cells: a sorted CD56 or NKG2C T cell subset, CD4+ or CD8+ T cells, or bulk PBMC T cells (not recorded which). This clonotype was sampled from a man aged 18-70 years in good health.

CDR3 region: CASSLRGSATGELFF. The V and J genes are TRBV11-1 and TRBJ2-2. CDR1 and CDR2, looked up from the germline V gene (reference sequence), are SGHAT and FQDESV. Its CDR3 holds 15 amino acids, cysteine through phenylalanine. The entry carries no DNA sequence.